This entry describes one T cell receptor (beta chain). This CDR3 is 14 amino acids long. This specimen comes from a study of cytomegalovirus exposure and HLA in healthy donors. Assay used: immunoSEQ multiplex PCR; TCRdb lists only in-frame clones, some missing. This table has 60,000 to 65,000 clones, over 85% appearing once. The rearrangement joins TRBV21-1 to TRBJ1-6; TRBD1, the D gene given by the table, was not confirmed from the DNA. TRBV21-1 is a known pseudogene. Sequencing input: PBMCs. The source is a woman aged 18-30 years in good health and CMV-seropositive. Here the CDR3 DNA reads TGTGCCAGCAAAAACAGGTCCTTTCCACCGACCCTCCACTTT. This encodes CASKNRSFPPTLHF.